The following is a T cell receptor (beta chain) sequence with its context. The antigen is undetermined. V trimming: 6 bases; J trimming: 6 bases; junction bases outside the gene matches: 10. Germline CDR1 reads SGHRS; CDR2 reads YFSETQ. The CDR3 loop spans 14 amino acids. Healthy bone marrow donors made up the donors. This entry is derived from a study of cytomegalovirus exposure and HLA in healthy donors. Study results and limitations: Later analysis associated a missense DCLRE1C variant with TCR beta V- and J-gene trimming. Earlier analysis found most TCR beta V segments productive about 87% or about 30% of the time.

The PCR contained 60 Vbeta and 13 Jbeta primers. Original data processing: Later reanalysis found about 80 million unique TCR beta chains, 9 million to 12 million of them shared. Here immunoSEQ multiplex PCR was the method, and the copy in TCRdb shows in-frame clones only, minus some. D and trimming were read from the DNA, whereas the V and J calls and clone size are those reported in that table. The top ten clones hold 0.2% to 0.3% of a sample with around 180,000 clones, 84% of them seen once. Sequenced sample: PBMCs. V and J are TRBV5-1 and TRBJ2-5, with 8 bases that match TRBD2. This sequence was found in a boy aged 5-17 years in good health and CMV-seronegative. CDR3 nucleotides: TGCGCCAGCACGGAACTAGCGGCTTTGAAGACCCAGTACTTC. It yields the protein CASTELAALKTQYF.